These T cell receptor beta chains were read from a single sample in a study of T cell changes during pregnancy in multiple sclerosis. The protocol was immunoSEQ multiplex PCR, while the TCRdb copy is restricted to in-frame clones and leaves out a portion. In the table there are about 80,000 clones, about 94% of which are singletons. Source: peripheral blood, taken in the second trimester of pregnancy. All receptors derive from a female donor in good health, enrolled as a control in a pregnancy study. CDR3s leave out the opening cysteine and the closing phenylalanine or tryptophan. Fields, in order: J gene, V gene, CDR3 protein.

>TRBJ1-4|TRBV28
ASSRSYRGQRTNEKLF
>TRBJ2-5|TRBV18
ASSPGTSGSGQETQY
>TRBJ2-1|TRBV7-9
ASSPLGLPSSYNEQF
>TRBJ2-7|TRBV7-2
ASSLGTSGRAWAYEQY
>TRBJ1-5|TRBV7-2
ASSLEQNQPQH
>TRBJ2-3|TRBV18
ASSPPSQHTDTQY
>TRBJ1-2|TRBV4-1
ASGPGHSYGYT
>TRBJ2-7|TRBV5-8
ASSLAGTSYEQY
>TRBJ2-3|TRBV5-4
ASSLYRGDTQY
>TRBJ1-1|TRBV5-1
ASSLAGGNTEAF
>TRBJ1-5|TRBV28
ASSWGGQPQH
>TRBJ2-7|TRBV7-9
ASSFRDTSWGEQY
>TRBJ1-4|TRBV28
ASSFGDRGNEKLF
>TRBJ2-1|TRBV5-1
ASSSSGGYNEQF
>TRBJ1-2|TRBV28
ASSQTSTHGYT
>TRBJ1-4|TRBV7-6
ASSLVPDRVENEKLF
>TRBJ1-4|TRBV5-1
ASSFGGGKGEKLF
>TRBJ2-5|TRBV5-1
ASKRGTSGEETQY
>TRBJ2-7|TRBV18
ASSPSKRQGRSYEQY
>TRBJ1-5|TRBV28
ASSLQGTSNQPQH
>TRBJ1-5|TRBV15
ATSRGEGAQH
>TRBJ2-3|TRBV9
ASSEALAGGPDTQY
>TRBJ2-2|TRBV30
AWTTWGGENTGELF
>TRBJ2-2|TRBV2
ASSPLRAGELF
>TRBJ2-3|TRBV4-1
ASSQELTTIGRTQY
>TRBJ2-7|TRBV6-5
ASSYELAYAYEQY
>TRBJ1-1|TRBV28
ASSFRGNTEAF
>TRBJ2-4|TRBV6-4
ASSDGSAKNIQY
>TRBJ1-1|TRBV2
ASRRTGGEAF
>TRBJ1-5|TRBV19
ASSIGGRHNQPQH
>TRBJ2-7|TRBV29-1
SVRIRDRSYEQY
>TRBJ2-7|TRBV9
ASSVGFGSGSSYEQY
>TRBJ2-7|TRBV30
AWGGQGEYEQY
>TRBJ2-1|TRBV9
ASSPRGLPPNEQF
>TRBJ1-3|TRBV27
ASSPLSGVGNTIY
>TRBJ1-1|TRBV27
ASSLKRIRGTEAF
>TRBJ2-4|TRBV27
ASSPIELAKNIQY
>TRBJ2-2|TRBV11-2
ASSPSTTNTGELF
>TRBJ2-3|TRBV5-6
ASSPTSGADTQY
>TRBJ2-3|TRBV5-6
ASSTTRGTDTQY
>TRBJ2-7|TRBV30
AWSSGLAGDEQY
>TRBJ2-7|TRBV30
AWSAGGNYEQY
>TRBJ2-1|TRBV18
ASSPRGGAPGQRERGSSYNEQF
>TRBJ1-5|TRBV27
ASSRDRNQPQH
>TRBJ2-5|TRBV19
ASSPAGFQETQY
>TRBJ2-5|TRBV5-4
ASSLGGGQGRPETQY